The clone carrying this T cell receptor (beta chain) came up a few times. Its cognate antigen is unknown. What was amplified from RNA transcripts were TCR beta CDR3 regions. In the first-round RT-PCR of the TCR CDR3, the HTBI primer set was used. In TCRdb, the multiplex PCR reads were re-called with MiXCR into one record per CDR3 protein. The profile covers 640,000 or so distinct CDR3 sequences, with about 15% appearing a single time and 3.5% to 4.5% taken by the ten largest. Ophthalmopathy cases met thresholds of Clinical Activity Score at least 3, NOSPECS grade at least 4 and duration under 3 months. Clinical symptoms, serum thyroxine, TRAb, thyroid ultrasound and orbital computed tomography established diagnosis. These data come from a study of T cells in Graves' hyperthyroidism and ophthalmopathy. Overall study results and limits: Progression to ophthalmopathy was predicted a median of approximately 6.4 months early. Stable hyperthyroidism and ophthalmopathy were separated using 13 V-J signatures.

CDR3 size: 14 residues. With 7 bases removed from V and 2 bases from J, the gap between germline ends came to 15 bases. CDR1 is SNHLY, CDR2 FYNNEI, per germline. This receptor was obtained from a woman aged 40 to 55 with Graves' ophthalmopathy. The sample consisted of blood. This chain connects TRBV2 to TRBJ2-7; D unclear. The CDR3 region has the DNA TGTGCCAGCAATAAGGACCCCAATACCTACGAGCAGTACTTC. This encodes CASNKDPNTYEQYF.